The clone carrying this T cell receptor beta chain was picked up many times. The data derive from a study of spatial heterogeneity in lung cancer. From the 5' RACE reads, TCRdb called clonotypes with MiXCR, one entry per CDR3 protein. The data hold about 50,000 distinct CDR3 sequences, with 7.6% observed a single time. The time point denotes: sample taken at primary tumor resection. In each case, whole RNA from tumor, nontumor lung or frozen PBMC was sequenced unsorted. The approximately 70 donors had untreated early-stage non-small cell lung cancer. J lost 5 bases, V lost 4 bases, and 12 bases had no gene match. The germline CDR1 and CDR2 sequences are SGHTA and FQGNSA. The CDR3 runs to 16 residues.

V gene TRBV7-2 combines with J gene TRBJ2-3; 7 bases align to TRBD2. The receptor comes from a female donor with early-stage non-small cell lung cancer. The sample was PBMCs, taken at surgery. The CDR3 nucleotides are TGTGCCAGCAGCTGGGCTCCGAGCGGGGTGGTAGATACGCAGTATTTT. This encodes CASSWAPSGVVDTQYF.